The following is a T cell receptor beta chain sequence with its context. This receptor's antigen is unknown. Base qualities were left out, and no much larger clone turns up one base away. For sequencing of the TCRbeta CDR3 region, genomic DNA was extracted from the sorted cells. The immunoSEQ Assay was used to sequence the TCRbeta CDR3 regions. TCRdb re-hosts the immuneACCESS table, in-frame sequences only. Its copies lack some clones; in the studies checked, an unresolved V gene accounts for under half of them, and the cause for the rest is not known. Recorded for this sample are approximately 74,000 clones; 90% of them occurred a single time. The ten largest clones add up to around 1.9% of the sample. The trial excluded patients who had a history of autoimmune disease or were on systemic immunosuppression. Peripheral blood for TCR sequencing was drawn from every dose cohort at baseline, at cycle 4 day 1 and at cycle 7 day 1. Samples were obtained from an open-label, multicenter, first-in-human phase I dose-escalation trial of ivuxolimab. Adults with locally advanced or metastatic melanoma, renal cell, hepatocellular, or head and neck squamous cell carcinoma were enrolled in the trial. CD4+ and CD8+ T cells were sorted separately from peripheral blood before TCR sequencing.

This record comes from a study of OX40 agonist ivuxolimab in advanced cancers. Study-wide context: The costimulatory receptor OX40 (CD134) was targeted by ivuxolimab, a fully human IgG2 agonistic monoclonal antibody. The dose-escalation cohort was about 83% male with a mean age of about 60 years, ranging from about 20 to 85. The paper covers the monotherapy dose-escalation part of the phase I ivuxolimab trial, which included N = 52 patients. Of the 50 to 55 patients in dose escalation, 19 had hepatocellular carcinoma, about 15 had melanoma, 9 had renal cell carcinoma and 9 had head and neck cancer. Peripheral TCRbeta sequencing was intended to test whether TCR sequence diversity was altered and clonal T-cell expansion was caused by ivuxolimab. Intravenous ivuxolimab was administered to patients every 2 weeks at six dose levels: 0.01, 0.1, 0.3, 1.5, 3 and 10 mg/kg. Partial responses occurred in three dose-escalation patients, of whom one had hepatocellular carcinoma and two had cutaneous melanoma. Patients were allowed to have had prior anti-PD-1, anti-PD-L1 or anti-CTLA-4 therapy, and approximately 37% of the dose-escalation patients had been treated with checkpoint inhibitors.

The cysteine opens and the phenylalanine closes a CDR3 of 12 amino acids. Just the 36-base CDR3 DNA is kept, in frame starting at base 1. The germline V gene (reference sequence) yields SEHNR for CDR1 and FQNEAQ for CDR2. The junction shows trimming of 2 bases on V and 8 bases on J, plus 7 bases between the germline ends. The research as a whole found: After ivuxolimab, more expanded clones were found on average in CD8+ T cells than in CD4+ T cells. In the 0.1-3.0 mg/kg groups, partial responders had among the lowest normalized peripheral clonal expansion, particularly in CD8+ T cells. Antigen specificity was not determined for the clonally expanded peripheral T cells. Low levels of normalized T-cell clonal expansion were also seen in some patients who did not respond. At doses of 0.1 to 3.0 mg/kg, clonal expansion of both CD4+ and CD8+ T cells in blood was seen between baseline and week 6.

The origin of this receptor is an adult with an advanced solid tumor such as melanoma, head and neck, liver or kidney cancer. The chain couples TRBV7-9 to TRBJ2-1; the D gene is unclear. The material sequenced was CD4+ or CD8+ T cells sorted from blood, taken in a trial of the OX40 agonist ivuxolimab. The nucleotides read TGTGCCAGCAGCTTAAACGTCTATGAGCAGTTCTTC. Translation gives CASSLNVYEQFF.